This T cell receptor beta chain was observed in a study of neurological immune-mediated disorders. Study summary: There were about 34 multiple sclerosis patients; 31 were relapsing-remitting and 3 were secondary progressive. General observations from the study: The expanded clones of different subjects shared no CDR3 amino acid sequences (suggesting private repertoires in all groups).

With 10-nucleotide random UMIs, 5'RACE was used to make the cDNA. TCRdb re-analysed the 5' RACE reads in MiXCR, keeping a single row per CDR3 protein. The sample carries tens of thousands of distinct CDR3 sequences, approximately 5.3% recorded once. The starting material, 2 million PBMCs stored at -80 C, gave rise to the unsorted libraries. This clonotype was found many times. Its antigen remains unidentified. The clonotype originates from a human donor with multiple sclerosis. The donor label of this sample is uncertain. Sequenced sample: PBMCs.

CDR3 sequence reads: CAPPVIRQGNRGELFF. Written as DNA, the CDR3 is TGTGCCCCCCCAGTGATCCGACAGGGTAATCGCGGGGAGCTGTTTTTT. This chain joins TRBV2 and TRBJ2-2; 7 bases are shared with TRBD1. Germline trimming cut 11 bases from V and 7 bases from J; bases unmatched to any gene: 19. Germline assignment: CDR1 SNHLY and CDR2 FYNNEI. The length of the CDR3 is 16 residues.